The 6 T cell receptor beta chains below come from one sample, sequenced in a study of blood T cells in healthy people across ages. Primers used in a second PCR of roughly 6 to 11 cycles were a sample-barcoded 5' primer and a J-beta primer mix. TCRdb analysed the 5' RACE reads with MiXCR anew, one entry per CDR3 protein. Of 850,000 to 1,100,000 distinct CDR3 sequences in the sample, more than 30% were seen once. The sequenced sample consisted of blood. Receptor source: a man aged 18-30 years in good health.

In nucleotides, the CDR3 is TGTGCCAGCAGCCCCAACACGGTTAACTATGGCTACACCTTC. Protein sequence: CASSPNTVNYGYTF. The chain recombines TRBV7-9 with TRBJ1-2; D unresolved. The length of the CDR3 is 14 residues. Per germline, CDR1 SEHNR and CDR2 FQNEAQ (reference sequence). The germline V and J ends were trimmed by 5 bases and 1 base, with 11 bases remaining between them.

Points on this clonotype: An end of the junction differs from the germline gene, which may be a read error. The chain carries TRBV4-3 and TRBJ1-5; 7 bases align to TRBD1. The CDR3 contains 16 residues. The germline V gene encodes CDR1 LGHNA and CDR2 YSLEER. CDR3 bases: TGCGCCAACAGCCAAGATCTTACAGGGGGCAATCAGCCCCAGCATTTT. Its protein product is CANSQDLTGGNQPQHF.

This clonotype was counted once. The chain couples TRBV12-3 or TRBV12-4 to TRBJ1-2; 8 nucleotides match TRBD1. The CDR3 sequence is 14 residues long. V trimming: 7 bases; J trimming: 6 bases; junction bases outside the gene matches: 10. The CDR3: CASTGRQGLDGYTF. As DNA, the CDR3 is TGTGCCAGCACCGGGAGACAGGGGTTGGATGGCTACACCTTC.

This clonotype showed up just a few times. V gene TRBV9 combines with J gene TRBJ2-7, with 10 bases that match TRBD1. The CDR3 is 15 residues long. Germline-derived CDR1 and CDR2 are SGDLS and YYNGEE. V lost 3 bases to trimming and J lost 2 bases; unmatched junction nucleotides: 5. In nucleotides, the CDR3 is TGTGCCAGCAGCGGGGGACAGGGGATCGCCTACGAGCAGTACTTC. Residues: CASSGGQGIAYEQYF. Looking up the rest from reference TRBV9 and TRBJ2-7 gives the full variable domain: DSGVTQTPKHLITATGQRVTLRCSPRSGDLSVYWYQQSLDQGLQFLIQYYNGEERAKGNILERFSAQQFPDLHSELNLSSLELGDSALYFCASSGGQGIAYEQYFGPGTRLTVT.

This CDR3 reads CASNTGGVAFF. The CDR3 DNA reads TGTGCCAGCAATACAGGGGGAGTAGCTTTCTTT. The genes are TRBV12-3 or TRBV12-4 and TRBJ1-1, with 8 bases lining up with TRBD1. The CDR3 runs to 11 residues. J gave up 10 bases and V 7 bases, and 5 bases lay outside the gene matches.

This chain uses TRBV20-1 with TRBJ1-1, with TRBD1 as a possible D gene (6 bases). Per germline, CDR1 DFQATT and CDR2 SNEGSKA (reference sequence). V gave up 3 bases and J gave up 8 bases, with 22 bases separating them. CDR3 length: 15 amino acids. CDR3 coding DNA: TGCAGTGCTAGCCGGGACAAGACATTAATCGGGGAAGCTTTCTTT. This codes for CSASRDKTLIGEAFF.